A selection of T cell receptor beta chains follows, all from one sample in a study of molecular identifiers for immune sequencing clone quantification. One entry per CDR3 protein results from TCRdb running MiXCR on the PCR reads. The repertoire holds roughly 630,000 distinct CDR3 sequences, 25% seen once, with about 0.8% in the top ten. Material for sequencing was naive CD8+ T cells from blood, with Jurkat cell RNA spiked in. These receptors were collected from a human donor in good health. Some libraries in this study had Jurkat cell RNA spiked in. CDR3s leave out the opening cysteine and the closing phenylalanine or tryptophan. Only part of the rows carry a size: once, few, many, or a class if the clone is expanded.

J gene,V gene,clone size,CDR3 protein
TRBJ2-7,TRBV5-4,.,ASSLHTEGYEQY
TRBJ1-1,TRBV7-8,.,ASSSRQGITEAF
TRBJ2-1,TRBV24-1,many,ATSDYDPPSYNEQF
TRBJ1-5,TRBV6-5,.,ASSYGDNQSQH
TRBJ1-5,TRBV28,many,ASSFGGFNQPQH
TRBJ2-7,TRBV29-1,many,SALEDSDYEQY
TRBJ2-4,TRBV15,.,ATSRDRALAKNIQY
TRBJ2-1,TRBV13,many,ASSPRDSSGNEQF
TRBJ2-7,TRBV27,few,ASQEGQGSYEQY
TRBJ2-1,TRBV13,.,ASSGTSGGQNEQF
TRBJ2-2,TRBV5-4,.,ASSSGTGGPRGPGELF
TRBJ2-3,TRBV20-1,few,SARNYRDRALDTQY
TRBJ2-3,TRBV7-6,few,ASSLAPRLAGAPTSTDTQY
TRBJ2-3,TRBV15,few,ATSRGQRIGSDTQY
TRBJ2-5,TRBV12-5,.,ASGLAFGETQY
TRBJ2-3,TRBV4-3,many,ASSQKNRGADTQY
TRBJ2-7,TRBV28,many,ASSRLYAYEQY
TRBJ1-1,TRBV20-1,many,SAGQGDTEAF
TRBJ1-5,TRBV21-1,.,ASREGPNQPQH
TRBJ1-2,TRBV4-2,many,ASSLGQGAGSYT
TRBJ1-1,TRBV4-1,.,ASSQDWGGDTEAF
TRBJ1-1,TRBV6-5,many,ASTEGPNTEAF
TRBJ1-1,TRBV5-6,many,ASSSFNTEAF